The 25 T cell receptor beta chains in this list originate from one sample, sequenced in a study of low-dose radiotherapy and immunotherapy resistance in tumors. Sample time point: before trial treatment. TRAV- and TRBV-specific primers primed first-strand cDNA, covering alpha and beta chains. Amplification of TCRs used a constant-region primer and V-primer adapter for 20 PCR cycles. TCRdb redid the calling of the reads with MiXCR, one entry per CDR3 protein. The sample lists under 95,000 distinct CDR3 sequences, about 18% occurring once. This sample comprised PBMCs, obtained before treatment. The receptors stem from a male donor with prostate cancer.

This clonotype was detected many times. This chain joins TRBV9 and TRBJ2-3, with a possible D match to TRBD2 (7 bases). Germline CDR1 and CDR2: SGDLS and YYNGEE. CDR3 length: 15 amino acids. The V gene lost 3 bases and the J gene lost 0 bases, with 11 bases spanning the gap. DNA of the CDR3: TGTGCCAGCAGCGAGGGGGGGGTAAGCACAGATACGCAGTATTTT. Residues: CASSEGGVSTDTQYF. The whole variable domain, filled in from reference TRBV9 and TRBJ2-3, reads DSGVTQTPKHLITATGQRVTLRCSPRSGDLSVYWYQQSLDQGLQFLIQYYNGEERAKGNILERFSAQQFPDLHSELNLSSLELGDSALYFCASSEGGVSTDTQYFGPGTRLTVL.

This clonotype showed up many times. This rearrangement joins TRBV14 to TRBJ1-1, with 7 bases fitting TRBD1. This CDR3 is 14 amino acids long. In germline, CDR1 is SGHDN, CDR2 FVKESK. Trimming removed 3 bases from V and 4 bases from J; junction bases left unmatched: 5. CDR3 protein: CASSHRGLGTEAFF. CDR3 coding DNA: TGTGCCAGCAGCCATAGGGGGCTGGGCACTGAAGCTTTCTTT.

The sample holds many counts of this clonotype. V and J are TRBV19 and TRBJ2-5, with D perhaps TRBD1 (6 bases). CDR1 and CDR2 (germline): LNHDA, SQIVND (reference sequence). CDR3 length: 12 amino acids. The V and J ends lost 7 bases and 5 bases respectively, with 11 bases between them. The CDR3 sequence: CASKGQMETQYF. CDR3 in DNA: TGTGCCAGTAAAGGACAGATGGAGACCCAGTACTTC.

Remarks on this clonotype: With only one base between it and a far larger clone, this is likely a read error. The gene calls are TRBV7-9 and TRBJ2-4; D may be TRBD2 (5 bases). Trimming took 0 bases from V and 5 from J, leaving 11 bases between them. The germline V gene has CDR1 SEHNR and CDR2 FQNEAQ (reference sequence). The CDR3 is 15 amino acids. The CDR3 bases are TGTGCCAGCAGCTTAGCGGCACTGCGGGAAAACATTCAGTACTTC. Translating it yields CASSLAALRENIQYF.

This clonotype was picked up a small number of times. The V gene is TRBV5-1, the J gene TRBJ2-3; 8 bases are shared with TRBD2. V trimming: 4 bases; J trimming: 5 bases; junction bases outside the gene matches: 9. CDR1 and CDR2 from the germline V gene are SGHRS and YFSETQ. The CDR3 consists of 15 residues. CDR3 amino acids: CASSTSGRVEDTQYF. CDR3 nucleotide sequence: TGCGCCAGCAGCACTAGCGGCAGGGTGGAAGATACGCAGTATTTT.

This clonotype was recorded many times. The J gene is TRBJ1-5, the V gene TRBV5-1; D uncertain. Between the trimmed V and J ends, which lost 0 bases and 4 bases, there was a span of 8 bases. The CDR3 extends over 14 amino acids. Looked up from germline, CDR1 is SGHRS and CDR2 is YFSETQ. The CDR3 DNA reads as TGCGCCAGCAGCTTGGACGGGAGAAATCAGCCCCAGCATTTT. It encodes CASSLDGRNQPQHF.

The chain joins TRBV27 to TRBJ2-1; TRBD1 aligns across 11 bases. J gave up 6 bases and V 7 bases, and 5 bases lay outside the gene matches. Per germline, CDR1 MNHEY and CDR2 SMNVEV (reference sequence). This CDR3 is built from 14 residues. CDR3 sequence reads: CASTRDRGSNEQFF. The CDR3 nucleotides are TGTGCCAGCACGCGGGACAGGGGGTCCAATGAGCAGTTCTTC.

This clonotype occurred many times. The chain has TRBV10-3 and TRBJ2-3; D is uncertain. This CDR3 comprises 12 residues. Deletions cut 8 bases from V and 2 bases from J, with 8 bases between. Germline V gene data show CDR1 as ENHRY and CDR2 as SYGVKD. In nucleotides, the CDR3 is TGTGCCATCTCCCCTAACACAGATACGCAGTATTTT. Translated, it gives CAISPNTDTQYF.

The V and J genes are TRBV3-1 and TRBJ1-5; unclear D gene. In germline, CDR1 is LGHDT, CDR2 YNNKEL (reference sequence). V was trimmed by 4 bases and J by 2 bases, leaving 12 bases between them. The CDR3 consists of 15 residues. Written as DNA, the CDR3 is TGTGCCAGCAGCCCTAGGGCAGACGGCAATCAGCCCCAGCATTTT. Protein product: CASSPRADGNQPQHF. Full variable domain (rest looked up from reference TRBV3-1 and TRBJ1-5): DTAVSQTPKYLVTQMGNDKSIKCEQNLGHDTMYWYKQDSKKFLKIMFSYNNKELIINETVPNRFSPKSPDKAHLNLHINSLELGDSAVYFCASSPRADGNQPQHFGDGTRLSIL.

Regarding this clonotype: A read error is possible here, since a much larger clone lies one base away. V gene TRBV7-6 combines with J gene TRBJ2-5, with a possible D match to TRBD2 (6 bases). This CDR3 region has 15 residues. The germline gives CDR1 SGHVS, CDR2 FNYEAQ. The CDR3, as DNA: TGTGTCAGCAGCGACCAAACGGACTACGGGGAGACCCAGTACTTC. Protein product: CVSSDQTDYGETQYF.

This clonotype came up many times. The chain joins TRBV28 to TRBJ2-7; D is unresolved. The CDR3 contains 13 residues. Trimming shortened V by 8 bases and J by 3 bases, and 14 bases separated the two germline ends. Germline V gene lookup returns CDR1 MDHEN and CDR2 SYDVKM. The CDR3 nucleotides read TGTGCCAGCGGTAGTAGTTTGAACTACGAGCAGTACTTC. Translating it yields CASGSSLNYEQYF.

This clonotype was counted at least ten times. The chain combines TRBV5-1 with TRBJ2-5, with D possibly matching TRBD2 (7 bases). The germline V gene encodes CDR1 SGHRS and CDR2 YFSETQ. V was shortened by 2 bases and J by 1 base, with 12 bases between the two germline ends. The CDR3 covers 15 residues. For the CDR3, the DNA is TGCGCCAGCAGCTTTGGGGGGGCCGGCCAAGAGACCCAGTACTTC. Amino acids: CASSFGGAGQETQYF.

This clonotype occurred many times. CDR3 in DNA: TGTGCCAGCAGCCCAGGATCCTATAATTCACCCCTCCACTTT. Its translation: CASSPGSYNSPLHF. The chain uses TRBV6-4 and TRBJ1-6; the D is unclear. The germline gives CDR1 MRHNA, CDR2 SNTAGT. V was shortened by 6 bases and J by 1 base, with 7 bases between the two germline ends. CDR3 length equals 14 residues.

The chain recombines TRBV6-2 or TRBV6-3 with TRBJ2-7, with a possible D match to TRBD2 (5 bases). The CDR3 extends over 13 amino acids. Germline assignment: CDR1 MNHEY and CDR2 SVGEGT. The V and J ends lost 11 bases and 3 bases respectively, with 17 bases between them. CDR3 residues: CALGGLPNYEQYF. The CDR3 nucleotides read TGTGCCCTAGGCGGGTTACCAAACTACGAGCAGTACTTC.

Only one count was recorded for this clonotype. The V call is TRBV9, the J call TRBJ2-2; D not certain. Trimming took 0 bases from V and 6 from J, leaving 6 bases between them. Germline CDR1 is SGDLS and CDR2 is YYNGEE. This CDR3 spans 13 amino acids. The CDR3 bases are TGTGCCAGCAGCGTAGGTGTCCCCGGGGAGCTGTTTTTT. Amino acid sequence: CASSVGVPGELFF.

This clonotype was detected ten times or more. The chain couples TRBV9 to TRBJ2-7; a possible D gene is TRBD1 (6 bases). CDR3 size: 15 residues. In germline, CDR1 is SGDLS, CDR2 YYNGEE. With 4 bases removed from V and 0 bases from J, the gap between germline ends came to 14 bases. The DNA of the CDR3 is TGTGCCAGCAGCCCCGGGACATCGAGCTCCTACGAGCAGTACTTC. The encoded protein is CASSPGTSSSYEQYF.

This clonotype was picked up many times. The chain couples TRBV6-6 to TRBJ2-6; no clear D gene. Germline lookup yields CDR1 MNHNY and CDR2 SVGAGI (reference sequence). The V end was cut by 7 bases, the J end by 0 bases, with 4 bases between. The CDR3 covers 13 residues. The CDR3 DNA sequence: TGTGCCAGCACTAGCTCTGGGGCCAACGTCCTGACTTTC. Translated: CASTSSGANVLTF.

This clonotype occurred many times. The genes are TRBV2 and TRBJ2-5, with TRBD2 identical over 9 bases. The CDR3 spans 13 residues. Losses at the gene ends were 8 bases for V and 4 bases for J; bases not matched to a gene: 5. CDR1 is SNHLY and CDR2 is FYNNEI in the germline V gene. DNA for the CDR3: TGTGCCAGCCGACTAGCGGAATCAGAGACCCAGTACTTC. As protein: CASRLAESETQYF.

This clonotype has a count of ten or more. V is TRBV6-5 and J is TRBJ2-7, with D possibly matching TRBD1 (6 bases). This CDR3 comprises 13 residues. The V gene lost 6 bases and the J gene lost 1 base, with 10 bases spanning the gap. CDR1 is MNHEY and CDR2 is SVGAGI in the germline V gene. The CDR3 protein is CASSRDKSYEQYF. CDR3 nucleotides: TGTGCCAGCAGCCGGGACAAGTCCTACGAGCAGTACTTC.

A few counts support this clonotype. A read error is the likely source, as a far larger clone sits one nucleotide away. The chain employs TRBV5-3 and TRBJ2-5; D remains ambiguous. TRBV5-3 is designated an ORF whose function remains uncertain. There are 12 residues in the CDR3. The CDR3 nucleotides read TGTGCCAGCAGCTTAGCAGGAGAGACCCAGTACTTC. Translation: CASSLAGETQYF.

This clonotype occurred many times. The chain combines TRBV6-6 with TRBJ1-6; 11 nucleotides align to TRBD1. The CDR3 is 16 amino acids. Per germline, CDR1 MNHNY and CDR2 SVGAGI (reference sequence). Losses at the gene ends were 5 bases for V and 4 bases for J; bases not matched to a gene: 4. The chain's CDR3 is CASSRGQGDYNSPLHF. The DNA for the CDR3 is TGTGCCAGCAGTCGGGGACAGGGGGATTATAATTCACCCCTCCACTTT.

The table lists this clonotype with many counts. V usage is TRBV10-3 and J usage is TRBJ1-2; possibly TRBD1 for D (5 bases). Deletions cut 3 bases from V and 7 bases from J, with 18 bases between. Germline V lookup: CDR1 ENHRY, CDR2 SYGVKD. The CDR3 has 15 amino acids. The CDR3 DNA reads as TGTGCCATCAGTGAACTCCTCGAGGGGCGGAGTGGCTACACCTTC. It is translated as CAISELLEGRSGYTF.

This chain uses TRBV27 with TRBJ1-1; D is uncertain. The CDR3 consists of 15 residues. CDR1 and CDR2 (germline): MNHEY, SMNVEV (reference sequence). The V end was cut by 10 bases, the J end by 4 bases, with 22 bases between. CDR3 loop: CATPPRSKRRTEAFF. CDR3 sequence (DNA): TGTGCCACCCCACCAAGAAGTAAACGGCGCACTGAAGCTTTCTTT.

The sample holds many counts of this clonotype. The V gene is TRBV6-2 or TRBV6-3, the J gene TRBJ2-1; 9 bases are a match to TRBD1. CDR1 is MNHEY and CDR2 is SVGEGT in the germline V gene. Trimming took 10 bases from V and 4 from J; bases not matched to a gene: 14. This CDR3 is built from 16 residues. The CDR3 region has the DNA TGTGCCACCACCGACAGGGGGGAACCAGTATACAATGAGCAGTTCTTC. Its translation: CATTDRGEPVYNEQFF.

This clonotype was seen repeatedly, ten times or more. This sequence joins TRBV12-3 or TRBV12-4 and TRBJ1-1, with 7 bases matching TRBD1. The CDR3 runs 11 residues. The ends lost 7 bases at V and 7 bases at J; junction bases unmatched: 3. CDR3 bases: TGTGCCAGCAATTACAGGGGTGAAGCTTTCTTT. It translates to CASNYRGEAFF.